Presented here are 12 T cell receptor beta chains from one specimen sequenced in a study of cytomegalovirus exposure and HLA in healthy donors. Amplification used 60 Vbeta primers and 13 Jbeta primers. This table comes from immunoSEQ multiplex PCR, and its TCRdb copy is limited to in-frame clones, with some not included. The repertoire consists of about 180,000 clones, with around 80% occurring once and the leading ten covering 6% to 7.5%. The sample was PBMCs. These receptors originate from a man aged 30 to 39 in good health and CMV-seropositive.

The rearrangement links TRBV5-6 to TRBJ2-7; the D gene is possibly TRBD1 (5 bases). This CDR3 has 15 amino acids. The germline gives CDR1 SGHDT, CDR2 YYEEEE. V was shortened by 1 base and J by 2 bases, with 13 bases between the two germline ends. The CDR3 loop reads CASSLNRRSTYEQYF. The CDR3 nucleotides read TGTGCCAGCAGCTTGAACAGGCGATCAACCTACGAGCAGTACTTC.

The chain recombines TRBV27 with TRBJ2-7; TRBD2 matches 11 bases. V gave up 10 bases and J gave up 6 bases; unmatched junction bases: 5. CDR1 is MNHEY, CDR2 SMNVEV, per germline (reference sequence). There are 12 residues in the CDR3. CDR3 bases: TGTGCCAACCCCGGGACTAGCGGCGAGCAGTACTTC. Its protein is CANPGTSGEQYF.

The V call is TRBV6-5, the J call TRBJ2-3, with D perhaps matching TRBD2 (5 bases). The CDR3 sequence is 14 residues long. Trimming took 6 bases from V and 6 from J, leaving 16 bases between them. Germline V gives CDR1 MNHEY, CDR2 SVGAGI. In nucleotides, the CDR3 is TGTGCCAGCAGCCTGAGAGGGCGAATGGATACGCAGTATTTT. Translating gives CASSLRGRMDTQYF.

The sample holds one count of this clone. The chain is built from TRBV18 and TRBJ1-5; possible D gene TRBD1, 5 bases. V gave up 3 bases and J gave up 7 bases, with 19 bases separating them. CDR1 KGHSH and CDR2 LQKENI come from the germline V gene. The CDR3 extends over 16 amino acids. CDR3 sequence: CASSPQTALQPQPQHF. In DNA form, the CDR3 reads TGTGCCAGCTCACCCCAGACAGCCCTCCAACCGCAGCCCCAGCATTTT.

V is TRBV2 and J is TRBJ2-7; maybe TRBD2 (6 bases). Germline V gene data show CDR1 as SNHLY and CDR2 as FYNNEI. The CDR3 is 13 amino acids. The ends were cut back, 6 bases at V and 5 bases at J, with 14 bases in the middle. The CDR3 DNA is TGTGCCAGCAGAATCGGGAGTCTCCACGAGCAGTACTTC. This codes for CASRIGSLHEQYF.

The chain couples TRBV5-1 to TRBJ1-1, with 7 bases fitting TRBD1. After removal of 3 bases from V and 6 bases from J, the junction contained 11 bases not matched to a gene. This CDR3 is 15 amino acids long. CDR1 is SGHRS and CDR2 is YFSETQ in the germline V gene. CDR3 loop: CASSSEGQVAAEAFF. As DNA, the CDR3 is TGCGCCAGCAGCTCTGAAGGACAGGTAGCCGCTGAAGCTTTCTTT. The full variable domain, its missing parts supplied by reference TRBV5-1 and TRBJ1-1, is KAGVTQTPRYLIKTRGQQVTLSCSPISGHRSVSWYQQTPGQGLQFLFEYFSETQRNKGNFPGRFSGRQFSNSRSEMNVSTLELGDSALYLCASSSEGQVAAEAFFGQGTRLTVV.

The chain recombines TRBV27 with TRBJ2-1, with D perhaps matching TRBD2 (5 bases). The CDR3 runs to 16 residues. Germline V gene sequence: CDR1 MNHEY, CDR2 SMNVEV (reference sequence). The V and J ends lost 3 bases and 0 bases respectively, with 12 bases between them. CDR3 in amino acids: CASSFRGRVSYNEQFF. The CDR3 coding sequence is TGTGCCAGCAGTTTCCGAGGGCGGGTCTCCTACAATGAGCAGTTCTTC.

The chain uses TRBV9 and TRBJ2-5, with TRBD2 identical over 8 bases. CDR3 length: 15 amino acids. Germline loops: CDR1 SGDLS, CDR2 YYNGEE. V was pared by 4 bases and J by 5 bases, with 10 bases of the junction left unmatched. CDR3 protein: CASSLLAGGQETQYF. The DNA for the CDR3 is TGTGCCAGCAGCCTCCTTGCGGGGGGTCAGGAGACCCAGTACTTC. Filled out from reference TRBV9 and TRBJ2-5, the complete variable domain reads DSGVTQTPKHLITATGQRVTLRCSPRSGDLSVYWYQQSLDQGLQFLIQYYNGEERAKGNILERFSAQQFPDLHSELNLSSLELGDSALYFCASSLLAGGQETQYFGPGTRLLVL.

The V and J genes are TRBV11-3 and TRBJ1-6, with TRBD1 as a possible D gene (6 bases). CDR3 length equals 15 residues. Trimming cost V 1 base and J 11 bases, with 15 bases left between them. Germline CDR1 reads SGHNT; CDR2 reads YENEEA. The CDR3 loop reads CASSLADSVGAPLHF. The CDR3, as DNA: TGTGCCAGCAGCTTAGCGGACAGCGTCGGGGCACCCCTCCACTTT.

The chain carries TRBV4-1 and TRBJ2-3, with a weak D call TRBD1 (5 bases). Germline V gives CDR1 MGHRA, CDR2 YSYEKL. V was trimmed by 0 bases and J by 6 bases, leaving 19 bases between them. CDR3 length equals 17 residues. The DNA for the CDR3 is TGCGCCAGCAGCCAAGAGGGGCAACGGCGGTCCAAGGATACGCAGTATTTT. Its protein is CASSQEGQRRSKDTQYF.

This chain connects TRBV19 to TRBJ1-6, with TRBD1 matching over 10 bases. Germline CDR1 LNHDA, CDR2 SQIVND (reference sequence). CDR3 size: 16 residues. The ends lost 4 bases at V and 7 bases at J; junction bases unmatched: 7. This CDR3 is CASSTSTGGMNSPLHF. Here the CDR3 DNA reads TGTGCCAGTAGTACTTCGACAGGGGGCATGAATTCACCCCTCCACTTT.

This clone came up a few times. The chain recombines TRBV5-6 with TRBJ2-1; no reliable D call. The V gene lost 1 base and the J gene lost 8 bases, with 4 bases spanning the gap. Germline CDR1 reads SGHDT; CDR2 reads YYEEEE. The CDR3 is 11 residues long. CDR3 sequence: CASSLSDEQFF. The DNA for the CDR3 is TGTGCCAGCAGCTTGTCGGATGAGCAGTTCTTC.